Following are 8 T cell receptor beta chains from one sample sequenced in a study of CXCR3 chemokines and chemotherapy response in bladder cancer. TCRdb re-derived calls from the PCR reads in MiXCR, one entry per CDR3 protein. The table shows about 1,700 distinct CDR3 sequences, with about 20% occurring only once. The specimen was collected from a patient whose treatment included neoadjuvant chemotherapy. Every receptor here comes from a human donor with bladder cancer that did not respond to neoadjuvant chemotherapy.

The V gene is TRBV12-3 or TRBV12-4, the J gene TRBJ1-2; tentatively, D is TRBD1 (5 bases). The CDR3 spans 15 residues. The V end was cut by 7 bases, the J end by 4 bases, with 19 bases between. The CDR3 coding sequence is TGTGCCAGCAAGCCGACCGGGGCGGATAGCTATGGCTACACCTTC. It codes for CASKPTGADSYGYTF.

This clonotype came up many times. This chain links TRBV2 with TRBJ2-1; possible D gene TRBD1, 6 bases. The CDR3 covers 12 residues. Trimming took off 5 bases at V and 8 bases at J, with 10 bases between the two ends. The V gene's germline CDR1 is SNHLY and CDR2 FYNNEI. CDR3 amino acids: CASSTGYDEQFF. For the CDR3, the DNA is TGTGCCAGCAGTACAGGGTATGATGAGCAGTTCTTC.

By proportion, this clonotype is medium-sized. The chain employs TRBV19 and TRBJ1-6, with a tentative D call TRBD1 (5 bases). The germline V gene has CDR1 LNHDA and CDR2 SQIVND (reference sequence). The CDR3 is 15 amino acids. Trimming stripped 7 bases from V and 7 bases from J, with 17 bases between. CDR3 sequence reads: CASTEYSGQNSPLHF. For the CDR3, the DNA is TGTGCCAGTACCGAATACTCAGGGCAGAATTCACCCCTCCACTTT. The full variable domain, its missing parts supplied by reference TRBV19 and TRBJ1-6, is DGGITQSPKYLFRKEGQNVTLSCEQNLNHDAMYWYRQDPGQGLRLIYYSQIVNDFQKGDIAEGYSVSREKKESFPLTVTSAQKNPTAFYLCASTEYSGQNSPLHFGNGTRLTVT.

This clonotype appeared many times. The CDR3 coding sequence is TGTGCCAGCAGCGTAGGCGACGTTAGCTCCTATAATTCACCCCTCCACTTT. Its translation is CASSVGDVSSYNSPLHF. This chain links TRBV9 with TRBJ1-6, with D hard to call. The CDR3 totals 17 residues. V was shortened by 0 bases and J by 0 bases, with 10 bases between the two germline ends. Per germline, CDR1 SGDLS and CDR2 YYNGEE.

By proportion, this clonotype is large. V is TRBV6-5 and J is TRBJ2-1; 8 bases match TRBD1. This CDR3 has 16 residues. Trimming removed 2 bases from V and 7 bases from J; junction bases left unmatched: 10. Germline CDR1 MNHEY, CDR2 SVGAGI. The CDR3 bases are TGTGCCAGCAGTTACGCAAGAGACAGGGGAGGAAATGAGCAGTTCTTC. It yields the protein CASSYARDRGGNEQFF.

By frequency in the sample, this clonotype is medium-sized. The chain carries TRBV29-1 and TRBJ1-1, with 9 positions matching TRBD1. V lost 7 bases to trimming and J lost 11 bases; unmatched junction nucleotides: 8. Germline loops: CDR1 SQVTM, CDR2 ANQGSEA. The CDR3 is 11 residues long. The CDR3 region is CSAGQGIRAFF. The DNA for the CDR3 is TGCAGCGCAGGACAGGGGATAAGGGCTTTCTTT.

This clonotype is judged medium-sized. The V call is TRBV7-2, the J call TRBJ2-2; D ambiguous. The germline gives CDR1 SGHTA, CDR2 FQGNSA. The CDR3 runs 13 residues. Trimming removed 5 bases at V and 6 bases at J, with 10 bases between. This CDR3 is CASSPVRSGELFF. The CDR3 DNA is TGTGCCAGCAGCCCGGTGAGGTCCGGGGAGCTGTTTTTT.

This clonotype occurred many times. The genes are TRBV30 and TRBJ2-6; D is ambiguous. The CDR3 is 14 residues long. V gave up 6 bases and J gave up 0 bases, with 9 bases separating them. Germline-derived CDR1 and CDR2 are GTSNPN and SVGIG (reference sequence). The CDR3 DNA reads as TGTGCCTGCCTTCCGGGCTCTGGGGCCAACGTCCTGACTTTC. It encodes CACLPGSGANVLTF.